One sample yielded the 24 T cell receptor beta chains listed below, sequenced in a study of CD8 T cells in ankylosing spondylitis. TCRdb processed the 5' RACE reads anew with MiXCR; each CDR3 protein has one entry. The sample contains 700,000 or so distinct CDR3 sequences, around 20% of which appear only once. These receptors lack a known antigen. General study findings and limits: Ankylosing spondylitis blood appeared to carry a characteristic TCR beta motif of several highly homologous variants.

Specimen: blood, either unsorted or a sorted T cell fraction (not recorded which). These receptors were obtained from a male donor with ankylosing spondylitis.

This clonotype was counted only a few times. The chain employs TRBV4-1 and TRBJ2-4; 9 bases map to TRBD2. The CDR3 covers 16 residues. Trimming at V came to 3 bases and at J to 3 bases, leaving 6 bases not matched to a gene. Looked up from germline, CDR1 is MGHRA and CDR2 is YSYEKL. This CDR3 is CASSQPQRGVKNIQYF. DNA of the CDR3: TGCGCCAGCAGCCAGCCCCAGCGGGGGGTCAAAAACATTCAGTACTTC.

This clonotype was observed at least ten times. This chain links TRBV7-9 with TRBJ1-1; 7 bases agree with TRBD1. V shed 5 bases, J shed 5 bases, and the junction held 11 bases outside the gene matches. This CDR3 comprises 15 residues. Germline CDR1 and CDR2: SEHNR and FQNEAQ (reference sequence). Here the CDR3 reads CASSRSTGLGTEAFF. As DNA, the CDR3 is TGTGCCAGCAGCAGATCGACAGGGTTGGGGACTGAAGCTTTCTTT.

This chain uses TRBV9 with TRBJ1-1; 7 nucleotides align to TRBD1. This CDR3 spans 16 amino acids. The V segment lost 4 bases and the J segment 0 bases; nucleotides outside the gene matches: 9. Germline V gene sequence: CDR1 SGDLS, CDR2 YYNGEE. The CDR3 here is CASSPHPTGMNTEAFF. CDR3 bases: TGTGCCAGCAGCCCCCACCCGACAGGGATGAACACTGAAGCTTTCTTT.

The chain couples TRBV5-1 to TRBJ2-6; D is perhaps TRBD1 (6 bases). The CDR3 runs to 16 residues. From germline, CDR1 is SGHRS and CDR2 YFSETQ. Trimming cost V 0 bases and J 4 bases, with 11 bases left between them. CDR3 sequence reads: CASSLVSGTGANVLTF. The CDR3 DNA reads TGCGCCAGCAGCTTGGTATCCGGGACAGGGGCCAACGTCCTGACTTTC.

This chain uses TRBV12-3 or TRBV12-4 with TRBJ2-7; TRBD2 agrees at 9 bases. CDR3 length: 16 residues. V shed 2 bases, J shed 0 bases, and the junction held 5 bases outside the gene matches. CDR3: CASSLSSGRFSYEQYF. CDR3 sequence (DNA): TGTGCCAGCAGTTTATCGAGCGGGAGGTTCTCCTACGAGCAGTACTTC.

The V and J genes are TRBV30 and TRBJ2-3; the D call may be TRBD1 or TRBD2 (6 bases each). Per the germline V gene, CDR1 is GTSNPN and CDR2 is SVGIG (reference sequence). This CDR3 has 15 amino acids. V was cut by 0 bases and J by 0 bases, with 10 bases left in between. CDR3 sequence (DNA): TGTGCCTGGAGTGTACGCGGGACAAGCACAGATACGCAGTATTTT. It encodes CAWSVRGTSTDTQYF.

This clonotype turned up a few times. The V gene is TRBV20-1, the J gene TRBJ2-7, with D tentatively TRBD1 (5 bases). CDR3 length: 13 residues. Germline assignment: CDR1 DFQATT and CDR2 SNEGSKA (reference sequence). Trimming removed 1 base at V and 4 bases at J, with 11 bases between. This chain's CDR3 is CSARGQGIYEQYF. The CDR3 DNA reads as TGCAGTGCTAGAGGCCAGGGTATATACGAGCAGTACTTC.

This clonotype occurred a few times. The rearrangement joins TRBV12-3 or TRBV12-4 to TRBJ1-2, with 7 bases identical to TRBD1. V lost 5 bases, J lost 3 bases, and 6 bases stayed unmatched. The CDR3 loop spans 14 amino acids. The DNA for the CDR3 is TGTGCCAGCAGTCCAGGGACAGAATACTATGGCTACACCTTC. It translates to CASSPGTEYYGYTF.

This chain connects TRBV3-1 to TRBJ1-1; possibly TRBD1 for D (5 bases). The germline V gene encodes CDR1 LGHDT and CDR2 YNNKEL (reference sequence). Trimming cost V 1 base and J 4 bases, with 10 bases left between them. The CDR3 contains 14 residues. The DNA for the CDR3 is TGTGCCAGCAGCCAAGTGTCAGGGTTCACTGAAGCTTTCTTT. Residues: CASSQVSGFTEAFF. The full variable domain, with the rest looked up from reference TRBV3-1 and TRBJ1-1, is DTAVSQTPKYLVTQMGNDKSIKCEQNLGHDTMYWYKQDSKKFLKIMFSYNNKELIINETVPNRFSPKSPDKAHLNLHINSLELGDSAVYFCASSQVSGFTEAFFGQGTRLTVV.

J is TRBJ1-1 and V is TRBV19, with 10 bases fitting TRBD1. The CDR3 is made up of 14 amino acids. J gave up 6 bases and V 4 bases, and 5 bases lay outside the gene matches. Germline loops: CDR1 LNHDA, CDR2 SQIVND (reference sequence). CDR3 residues: CASSTTGGGPEAFF. In DNA, the CDR3 is TGTGCCAGTAGTACGACAGGGGGCGGACCTGAAGCTTTCTTT.

The J gene is TRBJ2-3, the V gene TRBV6-1, with 9 nucleotides matching TRBD1. V lost 5 bases, J lost 0 bases, and 9 bases stayed unmatched. CDR3 length: 17 amino acids. Germline V lookup: CDR1 MNHNS, CDR2 SASEGT. The CDR3 loop reads CASSPLGTGSSTDTQYF. The CDR3 DNA reads as TGTGCCAGCAGTCCCCTCGGGACAGGGTCAAGCACAGATACGCAGTATTTT.

Only a few counts were recorded for this clonotype. This chain uses TRBV4-1 with TRBJ2-3; D is tentatively TRBD1 or TRBD2 (5 bases each). Trimming removed 8 bases at V and 0 bases at J, with 18 bases between. CDR3 length equals 16 residues. Germline assignment: CDR1 MGHRA and CDR2 YSYEKL. CDR3 sequence reads: CASGLDRDGSTDTQYF. The DNA for the CDR3 is TGCGCCAGCGGTCTCGACCGGGACGGGAGCACAGATACGCAGTATTTT.

This clonotype showed up many times. The genes are TRBV15 and TRBJ1-2, with a weak D call TRBD1 (5 bases). Germline values: CDR1 LNHNV, CDR2 YYDKDF (reference sequence). There are 11 residues in the CDR3. V lost 4 bases and J lost 8, with 8 bases in between. This CDR3 is CATSNTGGYTF. DNA for the CDR3: TGTGCCACCAGCAACACAGGAGGCTACACCTTC.

The CDR3 protein is CASSANSGPTDTQYF. The CDR3 DNA sequence: TGTGCCAGCAGCGCCAACTCCGGGCCCACAGATACGCAGTATTTT. The chain joins TRBV7-9 to TRBJ2-3; D is uncertain. In germline, CDR1 is SEHNR, CDR2 FQNEAQ (reference sequence). The CDR3 covers 15 residues. With 5 bases removed from V and 2 bases from J, the gap between germline ends came to 14 bases.

This clonotype was picked up a small number of times. The gene calls are TRBV7-9 and TRBJ2-1; no firm D call. Germline values: CDR1 SEHNR, CDR2 FQNEAQ (reference sequence). Trimming cost V 5 bases and J 5 bases, with 13 bases left between them. The CDR3 covers 14 residues. The CDR3 loop is CASSPPVRNNEQFF. Here the CDR3 DNA reads TGTGCCAGCAGCCCTCCTGTCCGAAACAATGAGCAGTTCTTC.

In its sample, this clonotype was seen many times. This rearrangement joins TRBV7-2 to TRBJ2-3, with TRBD2 matching 7 bases. CDR3 size: 14 residues. The V segment lost 3 bases and the J segment 4 bases; nucleotides outside the gene matches: 4. Germline CDR1 reads SGHTA; CDR2 reads FQGNSA. The CDR3 spells CASSFPGRADTQYF. CDR3 bases: TGTGCCAGCAGCTTTCCGGGGAGGGCAGATACGCAGTATTTT.

The chain employs TRBV20-1 and TRBJ1-6; TRBD1 might be the D (5 bases). The CDR3 loop spans 13 amino acids. Germline CDR1 is DFQATT and CDR2 is SNEGSKA (reference sequence). Trimming left V 1 base short and J 9 bases short, with 10 bases between. CDR3 loop: CSARVPGGSPLHF. Here the CDR3 DNA reads TGCAGTGCTAGAGTCCCTGGGGGTTCACCCCTCCACTTT.

This clonotype was recorded at least ten times. The CDR3 spells CASSLVVGSRETQYF. The CDR3 nucleotides are TGTGCCAGCAGTTTAGTGGTCGGGAGCAGAGAGACCCAGTACTTC. V gene TRBV12-3 or TRBV12-4 combines with J gene TRBJ2-5; a possible D gene is TRBD2 (6 bases). CDR3 length: 15 amino acids. V lost 1 base and J 4 bases, leaving 13 bases between the germline ends.

This chain links TRBV5-8 with TRBJ1-5, with D perhaps TRBD1 (5 bases). Germline CDR1 reads SGHTS; CDR2 reads YDEGEE. There are 16 residues in the CDR3. The V end was cut by 1 base, the J end by 4 bases, with 15 bases between. The CDR3 DNA reads TGTGCCAGCAGCTTGTACCCGGGGCCTTCAAATCAGCCCCAGCATTTT. This sequence encodes CASSLYPGPSNQPQHF.

The genes are TRBV28 and TRBJ2-2; D may be TRBD2 (6 bases). This CDR3 region has 13 residues. Per germline, CDR1 MDHEN and CDR2 SYDVKM. Trimming stripped 5 bases from V and 6 bases from J, with 10 bases between. The CDR3 reads CASSLTSPGELFF. CDR3 DNA: TGTGCCAGCAGTCTAACTAGCCCCGGGGAGCTGTTTTTT.

The chain has TRBV7-9 and TRBJ2-7; possibly TRBD1 or TRBD2 for D (6 bases each). Trimming cost V 2 bases and J 3 bases, with 14 bases left between them. Germline V lookup: CDR1 SEHNR, CDR2 FQNEAQ (reference sequence). CDR3 length equals 15 residues. The CDR3 DNA sequence: TGTGCCAGCAGCTTACCGGCCAGGGGAGGCTACGAGCAGTACTTC. Translation: CASSLPARGGYEQYF.

This clonotype turned up a few times. The CDR3 loop is CASTPGTAPSTDTQYF. In nucleotides, the CDR3 is TGTGCCAGCACCCCGGGGACAGCTCCTAGCACAGATACGCAGTATTTT. The chain employs TRBV2 and TRBJ2-3; 7 bases map to TRBD1. The CDR3 runs to 16 residues. Germline CDR1 SNHLY, CDR2 FYNNEI. J lost 0 bases, V lost 7 bases, and 10 bases had no gene match. Full variable domain (outside the CDR3, taken from reference TRBV2 and TRBJ2-3): EPEVTQTPSHQVTQMGQEVILRCVPISNHLYFYWYRQILGQKVEFLVSFYNNEISEKSEIFDDQFSVERPDGSNFTLKIRSTKLEDSAMYFCASTPGTAPSTDTQYFGPGTRLTVL.

This clonotype came up a few times. The chain couples TRBV20-1 to TRBJ2-7; possible D gene TRBD2, 5 bases. From germline, CDR1 is DFQATT and CDR2 SNEGSKA (reference sequence). The length of the CDR3 is 16 residues. The ends were cut back, 6 bases at V and 0 bases at J, with 21 bases in the middle. Written as DNA, the CDR3 is TGCAGTGCGGCCTCGGTGGAGCGGAGAGCCTCCTACGAGCAGTACTTC. This encodes CSAASVERRASYEQYF.

This clonotype was recorded a few times. This CDR3 is CASSPDRGLQETQYF. The CDR3 nucleotides read TGTGCCAGCAGCCCGGACAGGGGGCTACAAGAGACCCAGTACTTC. The gene calls are TRBV5-6 and TRBJ2-5; 11 bases fit TRBD1. Per germline, CDR1 SGHDT and CDR2 YYEEEE. V trimming: 4 bases; J trimming: 2 bases; junction bases outside the gene matches: 4. The CDR3 is made up of 15 amino acids.